Given below is one T cell receptor (beta chain) in context. Its antigen has not been determined. Base qualities are missing; no much larger clone stands one base away. The library was produced with the immunoSEQ multiplex PCR assay. RNA was extracted from all samples and reverse transcribed into cDNA, which served as template for TCR sequencing. SuperScript III was used for first-strand cDNA synthesis, primed with a 2:1 mix of oligo-dT and random hexamers. A synthetic immune receptor repertoire was used to assess amplification bias, and residual bias was removed computationally. As for how the authors treated the data: After raw reads were preprocessed to remove errors, the CDR3 was defined following IMGT conventions as running from the conserved cysteine to phenylalanine. Clonality was calculated as 1 minus Shannon entropy normalized by log2 of the number of productive unique TCRs. Scalp TCRbeta sequences were cross-referenced with sorted blood CD4 and CD8 repertoires so that the CD4 or CD8 identity of scalp clones could be inferred. Held by TCRdb, this immuneACCESS table contains in-frame sequences only and omits some clones. Under half of the omission traces to an unresolved V gene where checked; the cause of the rest is unknown. V and J calls and clone size are given by that table; D and trimming were obtained from the DNA. The sample table contains 200,000 to 250,000 clones; only one count was recorded for roughly three fifths of them. 4.9% of the sample lies in the top ten.

In the germline V gene, CDR1 corresponds to SQVTM and CDR2 to ANQGSEA. Including the terminal cysteine and phenylalanine, the CDR3 comprises 16 residues. This entry keeps only the CDR3 DNA: 48 bases, framed from base 1. V is reduced by 3 bases and J by 4 bases, leaving a spacing of 22 bases between them. The data derive from a study of CD8+ T cells in alopecia areata (dated by TCRdb to 2016 to 2019). Concerning the study at large: High-throughput TCRbeta sequencing was used to examine T cell clonal expansion in alopecia areata in both the C3H/HeJ mouse model and human patients. In humans, TCRbeta sequencing was performed on scalp tissue and on sorted CD4+ and CD8+ peripheral blood T cells from healthy controls and from patients with patchy or totalis/universalis alopecia areata. RNA came from the PAXgene miRNA kit for fixed scalp, the miRNeasy kit for PBMCs, and the RNeasy kit for mouse skin. Scalp clonality was compared among normal scalp (n=4), patchy alopecia areata scalp (n=8), and alopecia totalis/universalis scalp (n=8). Amplification of TCRbeta CDR3 regions was done by immunoSEQ multiplex PCR using 35 Vbeta forward primers and 13 Jbeta reverse primers. The study at large found these results: TCR sequences shared between patients were less clear than in mice, possibly partly because of HLA diversity in the patient population. Compared with normal scalp, lesional scalp had higher clonality and more expanded CD8+ clones, particularly in alopecia totalis/universalis, a pattern that suggests antigenic drive. Unlike mouse skin, which is dominated by gammadelta T cells, normal human skin has resident alphabeta T cells that are also sequenced, and this complicates analysis of the scalp TCR repertoire.

PBMCs were separated by density centrifugation and stained for CD3, CD4 and CD8, after which CD4+ and CD8+ T cells were sorted on a FACSAria. Scalp biopsies and blood samples were obtained from unaffected controls. The sequence was collected from a human donor in good health. The chain was built from TRBV29-1 and TRBJ2-7; the D element could tentatively be TRBD1 or TRBD2, as 5 bases agree for each. Sequencing was performed on CD8+ T cells sorted from blood. The CDR3 region has the sequence CSVEGVSGSTSYEQYF. The DNA sequence is TGCAGCGTTGAGGGGGTTTCGGGGAGTACCTCGTACGAGCAGTACTTC.